The 22 T cell receptor beta chains below all came from one sample that was sequenced in a study of cytomegalovirus exposure and HLA in healthy donors. Amplification used 60 Vbeta primers and 13 Jbeta primers. Sequenced by immunoSEQ multiplex PCR; TCRdb stores in-frame clones only, minus some. The repertoire includes approximately 160,000 clones, about four fifths of them detected once, and 3.5% to 5% sits in the top ten. Sequencing was done on a sample of PBMCs. The receptors here all came from a man between 50 and 59 years old in good health and CMV-seropositive.

The gene calls are TRBV6-5 and TRBJ1-2; 7 bases are shared with TRBD1. The germline gives CDR1 MNHEY, CDR2 SVGAGI. V shed 4 bases and J 8 bases; nucleotides not matched to a gene: 4. This CDR3 has 12 amino acids. CDR3 residues: CASSLGGAGYTF. CDR3 coding DNA: TGTGCCAGCAGTTTAGGGGGCGCGGGCTACACCTTC.

V usage is TRBV5-1 and J usage is TRBJ1-2; D possibly corresponds to TRBD1 (5 bases). The CDR3 contains 15 residues. Trimming took 4 bases from V and 7 from J, leaving 20 bases between them. CDR1 and CDR2 (germline): SGHRS, YFSETQ. The CDR3 reads CASSERDSRGSGYTF. The CDR3, as DNA: TGCGCCAGCAGCGAAAGGGACTCTCGGGGAAGTGGCTACACCTTC.

The chain is built from TRBV5-5 and TRBJ2-7; 9 positions agree with TRBD1. CDR1 SGHKS and CDR2 YYEKEE come from the germline V gene (reference sequence). Trimming removed 3 bases from V and 5 bases from J; junction bases left unmatched: 0. The CDR3 runs to 12 residues. The CDR3 here is CASSWTGDEQYF. CDR3 coding DNA: TGTGCCAGCAGCTGGACAGGGGACGAGCAGTACTTC. Full variable domain (outside the CDR3, taken from reference TRBV5-5 and TRBJ2-7): DAGVTQSPTHLIKTRGQQVTLRCSPISGHKSVSWYQQVLGQGPQFIFQYYEKEERGRGNFPDRFSARQFPNYSSELNVNALLLGDSALYLCASSWTGDEQYFGPGTRLTVT.

The chain uses TRBV9 and TRBJ2-5; D is possibly TRBD2 (6 bases). The CDR3 sequence is 14 residues long. In germline, CDR1 is SGDLS, CDR2 YYNGEE. V gave up 4 bases and J gave up 2 bases, with 12 bases separating them. Here the CDR3 reads CASSTGLLQETQYF. The CDR3 DNA reads TGTGCCAGCAGCACTGGACTATTACAAGAGACCCAGTACTTC.

The chain uses TRBV7-9 and TRBJ2-3, with 10 bases that match TRBD2. The J segment lost 4 bases and the V segment lost 5 bases, leaving 6 bases of the junction unmatched. The length of the CDR3 is 15 residues. Germline V gene lookup returns CDR1 SEHNR and CDR2 FQNEAQ (reference sequence). The CDR3 DNA is TGTGCCAGCAGCGCCCCTAGCGGGAGTGCAGATACGCAGTATTTT. Residues: CASSAPSGSADTQYF.

CDR3 loop: CASSSQGRTGETQYF. The CDR3 nucleotides read TGTGCCAGCAGCTCCCAGGGAAGGACAGGTGAAACCCAGTACTTC. The V call is TRBV7-2, the J call TRBJ2-5; 7 bases agree with TRBD1. Germline V gene sequence: CDR1 SGHTA, CDR2 FQGNSA. The CDR3 sequence is 15 residues long. V shed 4 bases, J shed 8 bases, and the junction held 13 bases outside the gene matches.

The rearrangement uses TRBV11-2 and TRBJ2-7, with D perhaps TRBD2 (5 bases). The V and J ends lost 3 bases and 6 bases respectively, with 9 bases between them. Germline V gives CDR1 SGHAT, CDR2 FQNNGV. The CDR3 totals 12 residues. The CDR3 sequence: CASSFSGSEQYF. Here the CDR3 DNA reads TGTGCCAGCAGCTTTTCGGGAAGCGAGCAGTACTTC.

This clone was picked up a small number of times. The V call is TRBV7-3, the J call TRBJ2-7, with TRBD1 matching 10 bases. Trimming at V came to 5 bases and at J to 6 bases, leaving 4 bases not matched to a gene. This CDR3 comprises 13 residues. Germline loops: CDR1 SGHTA, CDR2 FQGTGA. CDR3 sequence: CASSQGTGAEQYF. CDR3 DNA: TGTGCCAGCAGCCAAGGGACAGGGGCCGAGCAGTACTTC.

The rearrangement links TRBV27 to TRBJ2-7, with D tentatively TRBD1 (6 bases). Germline lookup yields CDR1 MNHEY and CDR2 SMNVEV (reference sequence). Trimming stripped 5 bases from V and 2 bases from J, with 13 bases between. This CDR3 region has 14 residues. CDR3 protein: CASSIRAGAYEQYF. CDR3 nucleotides: TGTGCCAGCAGTATTCGGGCAGGGGCCTACGAGCAGTACTTC.

This clone was picked up one time. The chain carries TRBV28 and TRBJ2-5; 9 bases match TRBD1. The germline CDR1 and CDR2 sequences are MDHEN and SYDVKM. The V and J ends lost 3 bases and 13 bases, in that order; junction bases with no gene match: 9. The CDR3 runs 13 residues. The CDR3: CASSLTGGIVSYF. The CDR3 DNA follows: TGTGCCAGCAGTTTGACAGGGGGTATTGTATCGTACTTC.

This chain uses TRBV5-1 with TRBJ2-7; the D gene is possibly TRBD1 (5 bases). CDR1 SGHRS and CDR2 YFSETQ come from the germline V gene. With 4 bases removed from V and 4 bases from J, the gap between germline ends came to 18 bases. The CDR3 runs to 15 residues. The CDR3 protein is CASSLTDSPAYEQYF. The CDR3 nucleotides are TGCGCCAGCAGCCTCACAGACAGTCCGGCATACGAGCAGTACTTC.

The chain is built from TRBV7-2 and TRBJ2-7; D remains unclear. The length of the CDR3 is 15 residues. Trimming took off 3 bases at V and 2 bases at J, with 14 bases between the two ends. CDR1 and CDR2 (germline): SGHTA, FQGNSA. For the CDR3, the DNA is TGTGCCAGCAGCTTCTTCTTGGGCAGTACCTACGAGCAGTACTTC. Translation gives CASSFFLGSTYEQYF.

The genes are TRBV4-1 and TRBJ2-5; TRBD2 might be the D (5 bases). There are 16 residues in the CDR3. V gave up 4 bases and J gave up 4 bases, with 19 bases separating them. The V gene's germline CDR1 is MGHRA and CDR2 YSYEKL. This chain's CDR3 is CASSRWVGGWSETQYF. DNA of the CDR3: TGCGCCAGCAGCCGGTGGGTGGGCGGGTGGTCAGAGACCCAGTACTTC.

The chain joins TRBV6-5 to TRBJ2-5; tentatively, D is TRBD2 (6 bases). The CDR3 extends over 15 amino acids. The V end lost 2 bases, the J end lost 5 bases, and 15 bases lay between the germline ends. Germline V gene sequence: CDR1 MNHEY, CDR2 SVGAGI. The CDR3 protein is CASSYPSAGGETQYF. For the CDR3, the DNA is TGTGCCAGCAGTTACCCTAGCGCCGGCGGGGAGACCCAGTACTTC.

The chain is built from TRBV4-1 and TRBJ2-7; unclear D gene. CDR1 is MGHRA, CDR2 YSYEKL, per germline. The CDR3 consists of 13 residues. V was shortened by 3 bases and J by 4 bases, with 10 bases between the two germline ends. The chain's CDR3 is CASSQPSQYEQYF. CDR3 in DNA: TGCGCCAGCAGCCAGCCTAGTCAATACGAGCAGTACTTC.

The chain carries TRBV5-1 and TRBJ1-4; perhaps TRBD1 as D (5 bases). CDR3 length: 14 amino acids. V was cut by 2 bases and J by 5 bases, with 10 bases left in between. From germline, CDR1 is SGHRS and CDR2 YFSETQ. CDR3 sequence reads: CASSFTGRNEKLFF. The CDR3 DNA is TGCGCCAGCAGCTTTACAGGTAGAAATGAAAAACTGTTTTTT.

This clone was detected only once. The J gene is TRBJ2-1, the V gene TRBV9; 7 nucleotides match TRBD2. The V gene end was trimmed by 0 bases and the J gene end by 2 bases; junction bases not matched to a gene: 5. This CDR3 has 16 residues. Germline V lookup: CDR1 SGDLS, CDR2 YYNGEE. The CDR3 sequence: CASSVASAGAYNEQFF. CDR3 coding DNA: TGTGCCAGCAGCGTAGCATCCGCGGGGGCCTACAATGAGCAGTTCTTC.

This chain uses TRBV7-8 with TRBJ1-4; D is unclear. CDR1 and CDR2 (germline): SGHVS, FQNEAQ. There are 18 residues in the CDR3. Trimming stripped 1 base from V and 0 bases from J, with 15 bases between. CDR3 protein: CASSLVFRQRATNEKLFF. CDR3 bases: TGTGCCAGCAGCTTAGTATTCCGACAACGTGCAACTAATGAAAAACTGTTTTTT. Full variable domain (rest looked up from reference TRBV7-8 and TRBJ1-4): GAGVSQSPRYKVAKRGQDVALRCDPISGHVSLFWYQQALGQGPEFLTYFQNEAQLDKSGLPSDRFFAERPEGSVSTLKIQRTQQEDSAVYLCASSLVFRQRATNEKLFFGSGTQLSVL.

This clone occurred a few times. The genes are TRBV28 and TRBJ1-1, with 7 bases lining up with TRBD1. V gave up 5 bases and J gave up 4 bases; unmatched junction bases: 16. This CDR3 has 17 amino acids. Germline V CDR1 and CDR2: MDHEN, SYDVKM. CDR3 coding DNA: TGTGCCAGCAGTCTCATCGGGACAGCGAACGTTGGCACTGAAGCTTTCTTT. Protein: CASSLIGTANVGTEAFF. Complete variable domain (other parts from reference TRBV28 and TRBJ1-1): DVKVTQSSRYLVKRTGEKVFLECVQDMDHENMFWYRQDPGLGLRLIYFSYDVKMKEKGDIPEGYSVSREKKERFSLILESASTNQTSMYLCASSLIGTANVGTEAFFGQGTRLTVV.

The V and J genes are TRBV15 and TRBJ2-7; TRBD2 is a possible D gene (5 bases). V lost 1 base to trimming and J lost 4 bases, with 11 bases between them. Germline V gene lookup returns CDR1 LNHNV and CDR2 YYDKDF (reference sequence). CDR3 length equals 14 residues. CDR3 coding DNA: TGTGCCACCAGCAGAGGGCAGGCGGGTTACGAGCAGTACTTC. Encoded protein: CATSRGQAGYEQYF. Drawing the rest from reference TRBV15 and TRBJ2-7, the complete variable domain is DAMVIQNPRYQVTQFGKPVTLSCSQTLNHNVMYWYQQKSSQAPKLLFHYYDKDFNNEADTPDNFQSRRPNTSFCFLDIRSPGLGDTAMYLCATSRGQAGYEQYFGPGTRLTVT.

This chain links TRBV6-1 with TRBJ1-1; TRBD1 is a possible D gene (5 bases). Germline loops: CDR1 MNHNS, CDR2 SASEGT. The CDR3 extends over 14 amino acids. The V end was cut by 7 bases, the J end by 4 bases, with 16 bases between. CDR3 sequence: CASIVGSGGTEAFF. The CDR3 bases are TGTGCCAGCATCGTCGGGTCGGGGGGCACTGAAGCTTTCTTT.

This CDR3 reads CASSFGMSAKNIQYF. The CDR3 DNA reads as TGTGCCAGCAGCTTCGGTATGTCGGCCAAAAACATTCAGTACTTC. The chain links TRBV7-9 to TRBJ2-4; D is undetermined. Germline loops: CDR1 SEHNR, CDR2 FQNEAQ (reference sequence). Trimming pared 3 bases from V and 1 base from J, leaving 10 bases between. CDR3 length: 15 amino acids.